This TCR beta chain comes out of a study of blood T cell repertoires in COVID-19. The sample holds many counts of this clone. TCRdb's copy holds only in-frame clones and misses some; the assay was immunoSEQ multiplex PCR. The sample has 84,000 or so clones; roughly 85% are singletons. Losses at the gene ends were 6 bases for V and 9 bases for J; bases not matched to a gene: 6. The CDR3 contains 13 residues. The TCR was taken from a man aged 55 to 70 with acute or convalescent COVID-19. The chain combines TRBV12-3 or TRBV12-4 with TRBJ1-1, with TRBD1 matching over 11 bases. The sequencing input was peripheral blood. This CDR3 reads CASSFGTGGKAFF. DNA of the CDR3: TGTGCCAGCAGCTTTGGGACAGGGGGAAAAGCTTTCTTT.